Listed here are 15 T cell receptor beta chains from one sample, sequenced in a study of control samples from healthy donors and cancer patients. TCRdb's copy holds only in-frame clones and misses some; the assay was immunoSEQ multiplex PCR. The sample includes over 100,000 clones, 92% seen only once; the top ten take under 3%. The sequenced sample was blood. The source is a woman younger than 30 in good health.

The chain has TRBV11-3 and TRBJ2-2, with no clear D. The CDR3 totals 13 residues. Trimming pared 1 base from V and 4 bases from J, leaving 4 bases between. Germline V gene sequence: CDR1 SGHNT, CDR2 YENEEA. As DNA, the CDR3 is TGTGCCAGCAGCTTAGTCGGCACCGGGGAGCTGTTTTTT. It yields the protein CASSLVGTGELFF.

This clone appeared a single time. V is TRBV20-1 and J is TRBJ2-3; unclear D gene. CDR3 length: 11 residues. Germline loops: CDR1 DFQATT, CDR2 SNEGSKA (reference sequence). V lost 6 bases to trimming and J lost 2 bases, with 6 bases between them. The CDR3 region has the DNA TGCAGTGCAAGGGACACAGATACGCAGTATTTT. Its protein is CSARDTDTQYF.

About this clone: At one end, the junction sequence differs from germline, possibly due to a read error. The chain carries TRBV18 and TRBJ2-2; the match to TRBD1 covers 9 bases. CDR1 KGHSH and CDR2 LQKENI come from the germline V gene. The CDR3 covers 15 residues. The chain's CDR3 is CVSSPGTGLTGELFF. CDR3 in DNA: TGTGTCAGCTCACCTGGGACAGGGCTTACCGGGGAGCTGTTTTTT.

The chain employs TRBV6-2 or TRBV6-3 and TRBJ1-1; D is possibly TRBD1 (6 bases). Germline CDR1 reads MNHEY; CDR2 reads SVGEGT. CDR3 length: 15 residues. The germline V and J ends were trimmed by 6 bases and 5 bases, with 19 bases remaining between them. The CDR3 is CASSLKGGVRTEAFF. For the CDR3, the DNA is TGTGCCAGCAGCTTGAAAGGGGGGGTAAGAACTGAAGCTTTCTTT.

The V call is TRBV27, the J call TRBJ2-7; possibly TRBD1 for D (6 bases). Looked up from germline, CDR1 is MNHEY and CDR2 is SMNVEV (reference sequence). The CDR3 is made up of 13 amino acids. The germline V and J ends were trimmed by 3 bases and 3 bases, with 9 bases remaining between them. The CDR3 bases are TGTGCCAGCAGTTTGGGACATGTCTACGAGCAGTACTTC. It encodes CASSLGHVYEQYF.

The chain couples TRBV30 to TRBJ1-2, with D hard to call. The CDR3 sequence is 14 residues long. The germline CDR1 and CDR2 sequences are GTSNPN and SVGIG (reference sequence). Deletions cut 0 bases from V and 7 bases from J, with 15 bases between. The CDR3 is CAWSVGIASGGYTF. In nucleotides, the CDR3 is TGTGCCTGGAGTGTAGGTATCGCCTCGGGTGGCTACACCTTC.

The J gene is TRBJ2-7, the V gene TRBV4-1; D perhaps matches TRBD1 (5 bases). This CDR3 has 13 residues. CDR1 MGHRA and CDR2 YSYEKL come from the germline V gene. The germline V and J ends were trimmed by 4 bases and 6 bases, with 13 bases remaining between them. The CDR3 protein is CASSRTQGSEQYF. In nucleotides, the CDR3 is TGCGCCAGCAGCCGTACCCAGGGCTCCGAGCAGTACTTC.

The V call is TRBV9, the J call TRBJ2-7; D not resolved. The CDR3 is 15 amino acids. The germline gives CDR1 SGDLS, CDR2 YYNGEE. V gave up 0 bases and J gave up 2 bases, with 12 bases separating them. This CDR3 is CASSVDPGPPYEQYF. Written as DNA, the CDR3 is TGTGCCAGCAGCGTAGATCCGGGTCCACCCTACGAGCAGTACTTC.

This chain links TRBV19 with TRBJ1-5, with D possibly being TRBD1 (6 bases). The CDR3 runs to 17 residues. Trimming stripped 1 base from V and 6 bases from J, with 19 bases between. In germline, CDR1 is LNHDA, CDR2 SQIVND (reference sequence). CDR3 nucleotides: TGTGCCAGTAGTATAGGGAAGGACATGGGGGCTAGTCAGCCCCAGCATTTT. This codes for CASSIGKDMGASQPQHF. The full variable domain, in which reference TRBV19 and TRBJ1-5 provide the parts outside the CDR3, is DGGITQSPKYLFRKEGQNVTLSCEQNLNHDAMYWYRQDPGQGLRLIYYSQIVNDFQKGDIAEGYSVSREKKESFPLTVTSAQKNPTAFYLCASSIGKDMGASQPQHFGDGTRLSIL.

The chain couples TRBV3-1 (or the pseudogene TRBV3-2) to TRBJ2-1; 11 bases agree with TRBD1. J was trimmed by 4 bases and V by 3 bases; bases with no gene match: 11. Germline values: CDR1 LGHDT, CDR2 YNNKEL (reference sequence). This CDR3 is built from 18 residues. CDR3: CASSHTKTWDRGYNEQFF. The CDR3 coding sequence is TGTGCCAGCAGCCACACAAAAACGTGGGACAGGGGGTACAATGAGCAGTTCTTC.

This rearrangement joins TRBV9 to TRBJ1-6; D gene unclear. The V and J ends lost 3 bases and 5 bases respectively, with 9 bases between them. The V gene's germline CDR1 is SGDLS and CDR2 YYNGEE. The CDR3 totals 14 residues. CDR3 residues: CASSATRNNSPLHF. CDR3 bases: TGTGCCAGCAGCGCGACGAGGAATAATTCACCCCTCCACTTT.

V usage is TRBV7-6 and J usage is TRBJ2-1; TRBD2 agrees at 11 bases. V was pared by 1 base and J by 1 base, with 0 bases of the junction left unmatched. Germline CDR1 and CDR2: SGHVS and FNYEAQ. The CDR3 consists of 16 residues. The CDR3 spells CASSLVAGGSYNEQFF. DNA for the CDR3: TGTGCCAGCAGCTTAGTAGCGGGGGGGTCCTACAATGAGCAGTTCTTC.

The chain recombines TRBV7-2 with TRBJ1-1, with unresolved D. Germline V gene lookup returns CDR1 SGHTA and CDR2 FQGNSA. The CDR3 consists of 15 residues. V lost 6 bases and J lost 4, with 18 bases in between. In nucleotides, the CDR3 is TGTGCCAGCAGATATCCCTCGGTCGAGGGCACTGAAGCTTTCTTT. It codes for CASRYPSVEGTEAFF.

The V and J genes are TRBV2 and TRBJ1-5, with D possibly TRBD1 on 6 matching bases. The CDR3 is 17 amino acids. CDR1 SNHLY and CDR2 FYNNEI come from the germline V gene. Trimming took off 4 bases at V and 4 bases at J, with 20 bases between the two ends. Written as DNA, the CDR3 is TGTGCCAGCAGTGGGGACCGGACAGTTCTCCCTAATCAGCCCCAGCATTTT. It encodes CASSGDRTVLPNQPQHF.

This clone has a single count. The genes are TRBV24-1 and TRBJ1-2; the match to TRBD1 covers 7 bases. The germline V gene encodes CDR1 KGHDR and CDR2 SFDVKD. The length of the CDR3 is 12 residues. The junction had 4 bases not matched to a gene; V was cut back by 5 bases and J by 8 bases. CDR3 protein: CATSGRGLGYTF. CDR3 DNA: TGTGCCACCAGTGGAAGGGGGCTCGGCTACACCTTC.